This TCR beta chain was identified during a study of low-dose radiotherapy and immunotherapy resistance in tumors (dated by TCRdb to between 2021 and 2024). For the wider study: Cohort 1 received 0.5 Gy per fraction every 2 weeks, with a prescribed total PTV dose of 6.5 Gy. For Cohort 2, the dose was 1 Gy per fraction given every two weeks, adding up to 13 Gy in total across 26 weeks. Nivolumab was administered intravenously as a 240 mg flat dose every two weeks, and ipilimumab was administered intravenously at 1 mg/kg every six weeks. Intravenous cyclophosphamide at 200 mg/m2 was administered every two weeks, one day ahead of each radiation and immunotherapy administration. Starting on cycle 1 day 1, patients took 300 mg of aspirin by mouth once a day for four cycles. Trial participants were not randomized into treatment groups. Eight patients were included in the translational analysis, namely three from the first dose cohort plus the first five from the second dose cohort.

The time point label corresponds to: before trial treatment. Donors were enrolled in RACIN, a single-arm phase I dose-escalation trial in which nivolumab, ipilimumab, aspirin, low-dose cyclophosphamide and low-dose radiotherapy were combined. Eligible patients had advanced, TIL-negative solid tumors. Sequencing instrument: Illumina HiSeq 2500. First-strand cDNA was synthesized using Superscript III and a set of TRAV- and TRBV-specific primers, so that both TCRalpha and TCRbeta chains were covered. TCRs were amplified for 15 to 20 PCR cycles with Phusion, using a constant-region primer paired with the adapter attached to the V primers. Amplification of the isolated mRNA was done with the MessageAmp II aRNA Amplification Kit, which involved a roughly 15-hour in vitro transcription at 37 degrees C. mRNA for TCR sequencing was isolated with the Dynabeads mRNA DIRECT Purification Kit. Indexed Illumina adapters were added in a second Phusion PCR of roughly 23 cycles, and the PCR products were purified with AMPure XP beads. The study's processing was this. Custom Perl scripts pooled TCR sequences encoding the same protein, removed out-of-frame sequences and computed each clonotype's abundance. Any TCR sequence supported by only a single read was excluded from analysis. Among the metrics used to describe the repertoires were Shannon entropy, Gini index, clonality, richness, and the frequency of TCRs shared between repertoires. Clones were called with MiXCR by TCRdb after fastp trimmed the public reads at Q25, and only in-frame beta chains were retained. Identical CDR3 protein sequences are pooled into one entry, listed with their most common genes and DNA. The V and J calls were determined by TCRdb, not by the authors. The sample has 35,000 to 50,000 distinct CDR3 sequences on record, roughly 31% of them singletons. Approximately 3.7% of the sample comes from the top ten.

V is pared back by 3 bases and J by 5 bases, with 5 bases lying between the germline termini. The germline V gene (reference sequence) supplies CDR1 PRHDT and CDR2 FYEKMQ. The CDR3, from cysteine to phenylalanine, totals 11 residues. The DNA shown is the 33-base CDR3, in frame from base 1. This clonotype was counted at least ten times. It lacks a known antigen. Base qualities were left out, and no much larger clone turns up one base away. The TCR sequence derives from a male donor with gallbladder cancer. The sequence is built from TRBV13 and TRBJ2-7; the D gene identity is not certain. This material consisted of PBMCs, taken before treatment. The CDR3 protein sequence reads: CASSFYNEQYF. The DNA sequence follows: TGTGCCAGCAGCTTCTACAACGAGCAGTACTTC.